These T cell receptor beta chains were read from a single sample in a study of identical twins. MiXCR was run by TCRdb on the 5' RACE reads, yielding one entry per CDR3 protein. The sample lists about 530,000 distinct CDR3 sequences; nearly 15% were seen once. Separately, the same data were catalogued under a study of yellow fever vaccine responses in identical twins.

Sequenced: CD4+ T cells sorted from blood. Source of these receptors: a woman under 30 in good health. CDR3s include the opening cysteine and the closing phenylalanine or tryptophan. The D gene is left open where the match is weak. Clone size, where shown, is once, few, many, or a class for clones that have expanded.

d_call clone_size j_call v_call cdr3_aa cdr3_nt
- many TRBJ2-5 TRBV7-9 CASSGFQETQYF TGTGCCAGCAGCGGTTTTCAAGAGACCCAGTACTTC
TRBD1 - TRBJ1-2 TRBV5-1 CASSSPGQGVRGYTF TGCGCCAGCAGCTCGCCAGGACAGGGGGTACGGGGCTACACCTTC
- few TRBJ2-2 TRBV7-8 CASSLGQIRWSGELFF TGTGCCAGCAGCCTCGGACAGATTCGGTGGAGCGGGGAGCTGTTTTTT
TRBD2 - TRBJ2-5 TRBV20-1 CSARRTSGISETQYF TGCAGTGCTAGACGGACTAGCGGGATTTCCGAGACCCAGTACTTC
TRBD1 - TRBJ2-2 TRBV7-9 CASSQGAAMNTGELFF TGTGCCAGCAGCCAGGGGGCAGCGATGAACACCGGGGAGCTGTTTTTT
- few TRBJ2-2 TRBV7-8 CASSLGDTSALIGELFF TGTGCCAGCAGCTTAGGCGACACGTCCGCCCTTATCGGGGAGCTGTTTTTT
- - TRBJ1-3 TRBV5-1 CASSDPGHPTVSGNTIYF TGCGCCAGCAGTGATCCGGGACACCCAACCGTCTCTGGAAACACCATATATTTT
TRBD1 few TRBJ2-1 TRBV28 CASTILGTGNNEQFF TGTGCCAGCACCATCCTCGGGACAGGGAACAATGAGCAGTTCTTC
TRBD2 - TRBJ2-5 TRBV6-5 CASSSLRGGSETQYF TGTGCCAGCAGTTCGCTCCGGGGAGGGTCGGAGACCCAGTACTTC
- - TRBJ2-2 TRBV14 CASSQERRSYANTGELFF TGTGCCAGCAGCCAAGAGAGGAGAAGTTACGCGAACACCGGGGAGCTGTTTTTT
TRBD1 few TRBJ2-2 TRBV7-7 CASSLGPRGTGELFF TGTGCCAGCAGCTTAGGACCCAGGGGGACCGGGGAGCTGTTTTTT
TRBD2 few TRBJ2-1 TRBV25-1 CASSEAASGINEQFF TGTGCCAGCAGTGAGGCGGCTAGCGGAATAAATGAGCAGTTCTTC
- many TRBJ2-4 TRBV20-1 CSASFTLGDIQYF TGCAGTGCTAGTTTTACCCTCGGGGACATTCAGTACTTC
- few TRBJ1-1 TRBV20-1 CSGHPRVNTEAFF TGCAGCGGACATCCGAGGGTGAACACTGAAGCTTTCTTT
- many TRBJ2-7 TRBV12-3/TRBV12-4 CASSGFGNEQYF TGTGCCAGCAGTGGTTTCGGGAACGAGCAGTACTTC
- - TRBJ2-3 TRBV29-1 CSVVPSTDTQYF TGCAGCGTTGTGCCTAGCACAGATACGCAGTATTTT
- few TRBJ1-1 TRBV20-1 CSAPPTPRGSMNTEAFF TGCAGTGCTCCCCCTACACCTCGTGGGAGCATGAACACTGAAGCTTTCTTT
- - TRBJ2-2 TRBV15 CATSRVSGWAGELFF TGTGCCACCAGCAGAGTTTCTGGCTGGGCCGGGGAGCTGTTTTTT
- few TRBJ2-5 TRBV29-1 CSVEWGETQYF TGCAGCGTTGAATGGGGAGAGACCCAGTACTTC
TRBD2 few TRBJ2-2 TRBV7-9 CASSALRATSVNGELFF TGTGCCAGCAGCGCCCTCCGGGCGACTAGCGTTAACGGGGAGCTGTTTTTT
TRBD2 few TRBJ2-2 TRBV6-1 CASSASGRTNTGELFF TGTGCCAGCAGCGCTAGCGGGAGGACGAACACCGGGGAGCTGTTTTTT
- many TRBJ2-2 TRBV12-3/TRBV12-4 CASSPGGRGPNTGELFF TGTGCCAGCAGTCCCGGTGGTCGGGGACCCAACACCGGGGAGCTGTTTTTT
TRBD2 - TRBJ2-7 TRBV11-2 CASSPRLAAREQYF TGTGCCAGCAGCCCAAGACTAGCGGCGAGGGAGCAGTACTTC
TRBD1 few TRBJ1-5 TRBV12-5 CASGGQGENQPQHF TGTGCTAGTGGTGGGCAGGGGGAGAATCAGCCCCAGCATTTT
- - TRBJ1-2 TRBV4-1 CASSQDPLDPYGYTF TGCGCCAGCAGCCAAGATCCCCTAGACCCATATGGCTACACCTTC
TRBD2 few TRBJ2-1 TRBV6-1 CASSFSGGPSSYNEQFF TGTGCCAGCAGCTTTAGCGGGGGGCCCAGCTCCTACAATGAGCAGTTCTTC
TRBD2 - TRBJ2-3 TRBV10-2 CASSEGLVTDTQYF TGCGCCAGCAGTGAGGGACTAGTAACAGATACGCAGTATTTT
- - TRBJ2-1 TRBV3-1 CASSLRGSINEQFF TGTGCCAGCAGCCTCAGGGGAAGTATCAATGAGCAGTTCTTC
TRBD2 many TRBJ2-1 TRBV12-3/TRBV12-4 CASSPRGGRNYNEQFF TGTGCCAGCAGCCCCCGTGGCGGGAGGAACTACAATGAGCAGTTCTTC
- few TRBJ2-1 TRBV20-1 CSARAHRSYNEQFF TGCAGTGCTAGAGCCCACAGAAGCTACAATGAGCAGTTCTTC
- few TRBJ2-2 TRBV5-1 CASRGARLAGELFF TGCGCCAGCAGGGGCGCCCGGTTAGCCGGGGAGCTGTTTTTT
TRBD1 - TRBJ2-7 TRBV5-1 CASSLGDRDYEQYF TGCGCCAGCAGCTTGGGGGACAGGGACTACGAGCAGTACTTC
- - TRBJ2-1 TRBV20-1 CSARALTILSYNEQFF TGCAGTGCTAGAGCCCTGACAATCCTCTCCTACAATGAGCAGTTCTTC
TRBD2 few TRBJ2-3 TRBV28 CASRFPPLTSGGAIYGTDTQYF TGTGCCAGCAGGTTCCCCCCATTGACTAGCGGGGGGGCAATATACGGCACAGATACGCAGTATTTT
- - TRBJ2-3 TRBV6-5 CASSYPVNRDISDTQYF TGTGCCAGCAGTTACCCCGTGAATCGGGACATATCCGATACGCAGTATTTT
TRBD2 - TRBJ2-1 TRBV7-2 CASSSAGAPDEQFF TGTGCCAGCAGCTCCGCGGGAGCCCCCGATGAGCAGTTCTTC
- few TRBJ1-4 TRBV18 CASSPRAGEKLFF TGTGCCAGCTCACCACGTGCGGGTGAAAAACTGTTTTTT
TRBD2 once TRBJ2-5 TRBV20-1 CSPRTSGNQETQYF TGCAGCCCGCGGACTAGCGGGAACCAAGAGACCCAGTACTTC
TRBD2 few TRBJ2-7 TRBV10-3 CAISGRLAGFDEQYF TGTGCCATCAGTGGTCGACTAGCGGGATTCGACGAGCAGTACTTC
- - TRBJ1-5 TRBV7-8 CASSLTRGLINQPQHF TGTGCCAGCAGCTTGACTCGGGGTTTGATCAATCAGCCCCAGCATTTT
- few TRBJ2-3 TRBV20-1 CSASRQAGGDTQYF TGCAGTGCTAGCCGACAGGCCGGCGGGGATACGCAGTATTTT
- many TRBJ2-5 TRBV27 CASSLSGAETQYF TGTGCCAGCAGTTTATCCGGCGCGGAGACCCAGTACTTC
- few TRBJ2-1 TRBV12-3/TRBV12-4 CASSKVRDQANEQFF TGTGCCAGCAGTAAGGTCCGGGACCAGGCCAATGAGCAGTTCTTC
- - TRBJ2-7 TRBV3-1 CANSRRINYEQYF TGTGCCAACAGCCGGAGGATCAACTACGAGCAGTACTTC
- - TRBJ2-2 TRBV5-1 CASGIISGPGELFF TGCGCCAGCGGTATAATCTCCGGTCCCGGGGAGCTGTTTTTT